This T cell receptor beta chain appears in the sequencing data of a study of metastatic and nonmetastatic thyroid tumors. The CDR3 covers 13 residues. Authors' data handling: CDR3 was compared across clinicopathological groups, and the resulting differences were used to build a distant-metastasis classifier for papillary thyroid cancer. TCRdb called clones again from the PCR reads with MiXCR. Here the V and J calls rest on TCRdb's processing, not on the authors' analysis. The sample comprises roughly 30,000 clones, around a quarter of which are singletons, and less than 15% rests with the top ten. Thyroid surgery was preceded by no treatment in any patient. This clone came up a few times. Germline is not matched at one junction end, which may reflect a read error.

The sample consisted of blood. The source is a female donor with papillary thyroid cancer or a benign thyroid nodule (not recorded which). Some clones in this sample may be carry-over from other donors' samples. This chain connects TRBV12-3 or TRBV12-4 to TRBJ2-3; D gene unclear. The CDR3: CASGFFPTYTQYF. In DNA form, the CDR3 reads TGTGCCAGCGGTTTTTTTCCCACATATACGCAGTATTTT.